One and the same sample provided the 29 T cell receptor beta chains below, sequenced in a study of CD8 T cells in Susac syndrome. The RNA input was about 0.5 to 1 ug, and it was reverse transcribed with random hexamers. Using its own MiXCR run on the immunoSEQ multiplex PCR reads, TCRdb lists one record per CDR3 protein. The sample contains 120,000 to 150,000 distinct CDR3 sequences, less than 95% of which appear only once. Sequencing was done on a sample of CD4+ T cells from PBMCs. The receptors shown here come from a human donor in good health.

The rearrangement uses TRBV9 and TRBJ1-1; 10 bases align to TRBD1. The CDR3 runs to 17 residues. V lost 4 bases and J lost 2; bases outside the gene matches: 11. Germline assignment: CDR1 SGDLS and CDR2 YYNGEE. This CDR3 reads CASSPRQGAVSNTEAFF. Here the CDR3 DNA reads TGTGCCAGCAGCCCCCGACAGGGGGCAGTTAGTAACACTGAAGCTTTCTTT.

The chain joins TRBV5-4 to TRBJ2-1; 13 nucleotides agree with TRBD2. Germline V CDR1 and CDR2: SGHNT, YYREEE (reference sequence). The CDR3 length is 16 residues. The trim removed 3 bases at V and 8 bases at J, leaving 8 bases unmatched. The CDR3 here is CASSSSTSGRFDEQFF. The DNA of the CDR3 is TGTGCCAGCAGCTCATCGACTAGCGGGAGGTTCGATGAGCAGTTCTTC.

J is TRBJ2-1 and V is TRBV4-1; 8 bases align to TRBD2. This CDR3 contains 15 residues. CDR1 MGHRA and CDR2 YSYEKL come from the germline V gene. J gave up 7 bases and V 4 bases, and 9 bases lay outside the gene matches. For the CDR3, the DNA is TGCGCCAGCAGCCCCAGCAGCGGGAGCATTAATGAGCAGTTCTTC. Amino acid sequence: CASSPSSGSINEQFF.

The chain uses TRBV12-3 or TRBV12-4 and TRBJ1-1, with a tentative D call TRBD1 (5 bases). This CDR3 region has 16 residues. CDR3 DNA sequence: TGTGCTTGCAGGAAGGAGTCGGGGTCCGGGGGCACTGAAGCTTTCTTT. Protein sequence: CACRKESGSGGTEAFF.

The chain links TRBV6-6 to TRBJ2-7, with D possibly being TRBD1 (6 bases). Between the trimmed V and J ends, which lost 5 bases and 0 bases, there was a span of 11 bases. Per germline, CDR1 MNHNY and CDR2 SVGAGI (reference sequence). The CDR3 length is 14 residues. Here the CDR3 reads CASSRQAASYEQYF. CDR3 in DNA: TGTGCCAGCAGTAGACAGGCAGCCTCCTACGAGCAGTACTTC.

The rearrangement links TRBV20-1 to TRBJ2-7; D is possibly TRBD1 (5 bases). The CDR3 is 15 residues long. V lost 1 base to trimming and J lost 3 bases, with 16 bases between them. The germline CDR1 and CDR2 sequences are DFQATT and SNEGSKA (reference sequence). The CDR3 region is CSARAPAGWGYEQYF. CDR3 bases: TGCAGTGCTAGAGCCCCGGCAGGGTGGGGCTACGAGCAGTACTTC.

This rearrangement joins TRBV19 to TRBJ1-5; no definite D call. The CDR3 has 16 residues. Trimming took 4 bases from V and 0 from J, leaving 13 bases between them. Germline values: CDR1 LNHDA, CDR2 SQIVND (reference sequence). The CDR3 loop reads CASSTQGSDSNQPQHF. Written as DNA, the CDR3 is TGTGCCAGTAGTACACAAGGGTCCGATAGCAATCAGCCCCAGCATTTT.

The V call is TRBV20-1, the J call TRBJ2-5; TRBD1 aligns across 7 bases. V was pared by 2 bases and J by 0 bases, with 6 bases of the junction left unmatched. CDR1 and CDR2 (germline): DFQATT, SNEGSKA (reference sequence). This CDR3 has 15 amino acids. CDR3 nucleotides: TGCAGTGCTAGACCCGGGACAGCGTACCAAGAGACCCAGTACTTC. Its translation: CSARPGTAYQETQYF.

The chain has TRBV7-9 and TRBJ2-3; TRBD2 aligns across 13 bases. The CDR3 sequence is 16 residues long. The trim removed 5 bases at V and 2 bases at J, leaving 4 bases unmatched. Germline-derived CDR1 and CDR2 are SEHNR and FQNEAQ (reference sequence). CDR3 coding DNA: TGTGCCAGCAGCGAGGGACTAGCGGGATTCACAGATACGCAGTATTTT. It yields the protein CASSEGLAGFTDTQYF.

The chain couples TRBV12-3 or TRBV12-4 to TRBJ2-6; D is possibly TRBD1 (5 bases). Trimming took 6 bases from V and 3 from J, leaving 15 bases between them. CDR3 length: 16 amino acids. As DNA, the CDR3 is TGTGCCAGCAGCCCCTGGGGCGCAGGTGGGGCCAACGTCCTGACTTTC. Amino acid sequence: CASSPWGAGGANVLTF.

The rearrangement joins TRBV5-4 to TRBJ2-2; 7 bases agree with TRBD2. CDR3 length: 16 residues. Trimming removed 2 bases from V and 7 bases from J; junction bases left unmatched: 11. Germline values: CDR1 SGHNT, CDR2 YYREEE (reference sequence). The DNA for the CDR3 is TGTGCCAGCAGCTTAAATGGGGAGGGCCGGAGCGGGGAGCTGTTTTTT. Translated: CASSLNGEGRSGELFF.

V is TRBV10-2 and J is TRBJ2-7, with a possible D match to TRBD1 (6 bases). Per the germline V gene, CDR1 is WSHSY and CDR2 is SAAADI. The CDR3 loop spans 13 amino acids. V lost 7 bases and J 6 bases, leaving 16 bases between the germline ends. This chain's CDR3 is CASMIQGRGEQYF. DNA of the CDR3: TGCGCCAGCATGATACAGGGTAGGGGCGAGCAGTACTTC.

The chain recombines TRBV5-1 with TRBJ2-3; 10 bases align to TRBD2. Trimming removed 0 bases from V and 6 bases from J; junction bases left unmatched: 1. The germline CDR1 and CDR2 sequences are SGHRS and YFSETQ. CDR3 length: 14 residues. CDR3 region: CASSLEGLADTQYF. The CDR3 region has the DNA TGCGCCAGCAGCTTGGAGGGACTAGCGGATACGCAGTATTTT.

The rearrangement uses TRBV10-1 and TRBJ2-3; 8 bases align to TRBD2. Trimming took 1 base from V and 0 from J; bases not matched to a gene: 6. CDR1 is WNHNN and CDR2 is SYGVQD in the germline V gene (reference sequence). CDR3 size: 17 residues. This CDR3 reads CASSEWQASGSTDTQYF. CDR3 nucleotide sequence: TGCGCCAGCAGTGAGTGGCAGGCTAGCGGGAGCACAGATACGCAGTATTTT.

The genes are TRBV5-1 and TRBJ2-7, with TRBD2 as a possible D gene (7 bases). The CDR3 extends over 12 amino acids. CDR1 is SGHRS, CDR2 YFSETQ, per germline. CDR3: CAPRGGGYEQYF. The CDR3 bases are TGCGCTCCCCGGGGAGGGGGCTACGAGCAGTACTTC.

The chain has TRBV6-6 and TRBJ1-2; D call uncertain. In germline, CDR1 is MNHNY, CDR2 SVGAGI (reference sequence). This CDR3 is built from 15 residues. V gave up 7 bases and J gave up 3 bases, with 18 bases separating them. The CDR3 protein is CASNTAGRGDYGYTF. The CDR3 nucleotides are TGTGCCAGCAACACAGCGGGCCGCGGGGACTATGGCTACACCTTC.

The chain is built from TRBV2 and TRBJ1-2; the match to TRBD1 covers 10 bases. Germline loops: CDR1 SNHLY, CDR2 FYNNEI. The trim removed 5 bases at V and 4 bases at J, leaving 4 bases unmatched. CDR3 length: 14 amino acids. CDR3: CASSRTGGVYGYTF. The CDR3 DNA reads TGTGCCAGCAGTCGGACAGGGGGAGTCTATGGCTACACCTTC.

The J gene is TRBJ2-1, the V gene TRBV20-1, with TRBD2 matching over 8 bases. With 7 bases clipped from V and 2 bases from J, the junction kept 7 bases outside the gene matches. Germline V gene data show CDR1 as DFQATT and CDR2 as SNEGSKA (reference sequence). The CDR3 covers 14 residues. The CDR3: CSGTKTSAYNEQFF. The DNA for the CDR3 is TGCAGTGGCACCAAGACTAGCGCCTACAATGAGCAGTTCTTC.

This chain uses TRBV7-3 with TRBJ2-3, with 8 bases identical to TRBD1. Per germline, CDR1 SGHTA and CDR2 FQGTGA. The CDR3 has 17 residues. The ends lost 4 bases at V and 0 bases at J; junction bases unmatched: 9. The CDR3 reads CASSSPKGQVSTDTQYF. DNA for the CDR3: TGTGCCAGCAGCTCACCCAAGGGACAGGTCAGCACAGATACGCAGTATTTT.

The chain carries TRBV12-3 or TRBV12-4 and TRBJ2-7, with a possible D match to TRBD1 (6 bases). The CDR3 length is 17 residues. Trimming took 2 bases from V and 1 from J, leaving 18 bases between them. Here the CDR3 reads CASSLSPSRDTSYEQYF. CDR3 bases: TGTGCCAGCAGTTTATCCCCTTCCCGGGACACATCCTACGAGCAGTACTTC.

The chain combines TRBV30 with TRBJ1-3; possibly TRBD1 for D (5 bases). Trimming removed 7 bases from V and 2 bases from J, with 21 bases in between. The CDR3 spans 16 residues. In germline, CDR1 is GTSNPN, CDR2 SVGIG (reference sequence). CDR3 in amino acids: CASTTRGTHAGNTIYF. CDR3 in DNA: TGTGCCTCCACTACCCGGGGGACCCATGCTGGAAACACCATATATTTT. Filled out from reference TRBV30 and TRBJ1-3, the complete variable domain reads SQTIHQWPATLVQPVGSPLSLECTVEGTSNPNLYWYRQAAGRGLQLLFYSVGIGQISSEVPQNLSASRPQDRQFILSSKKLLLSDSGFYLCASTTRGTHAGNTIYFGEGSWLTVV.

V and J are TRBV12-3 or TRBV12-4 and TRBJ2-1, with D perhaps assigned TRBD1 or TRBD2 (6 bases each). CDR3 size: 15 residues. Trimming left V 1 base short and J 2 bases short, with 9 bases between. The chain's CDR3 is CASSLGGGPYNEQFF. The CDR3 DNA follows: TGTGCCAGCAGTTTAGGAGGGGGGCCCTACAATGAGCAGTTCTTC.

The chain joins TRBV28 to TRBJ2-2; TRBD1 aligns across 7 bases. The V segment lost 3 bases and the J segment 4 bases; nucleotides outside the gene matches: 5. This CDR3 is 15 amino acids long. Looked up from germline, CDR1 is MDHEN and CDR2 is SYDVKM. CDR3 DNA: TGTGCCAGCAGTTTGGGTCAGGGGGTCACCGGGGAGCTGTTTTTT. Translating it yields CASSLGQGVTGELFF.

The chain has TRBV7-9 and TRBJ2-5; 9 bases are shared with TRBD1. The junction had 6 bases not matched to a gene; V was cut back by 2 bases and J by 5 bases. The CDR3 loop spans 15 amino acids. CDR1 and CDR2 from the germline V gene are SEHNR and FQNEAQ (reference sequence). CDR3 nucleotide sequence: TGTGCCAGCAGCTTATGGGACAGGGTCAGGGAGACCCAGTACTTC. Encoded protein: CASSLWDRVRETQYF.

This clonotype was observed a single time. The chain joins TRBV28 to TRBJ1-2; D not certain. The germline V and J ends were trimmed by 5 bases and 3 bases, with 10 bases remaining between them. CDR1 MDHEN and CDR2 SYDVKM come from the germline V gene. This CDR3 has 13 residues. The DNA of the CDR3 is TGTGCCAGCAGTGGCTACAGCCACTATGGCTACACCTTC. Translation gives CASSGYSHYGYTF.

V usage is TRBV10-2 and J usage is TRBJ2-1; D unclear. The germline V and J ends were trimmed by 2 bases and 0 bases, with 5 bases remaining between them. Germline loops: CDR1 WSHSY, CDR2 SAAADI. This CDR3 has 14 residues. The CDR3 protein is CASSEPSSYNEQFF. The CDR3 DNA sequence: TGCGCCAGCAGTGAGCCTAGCTCCTACAATGAGCAGTTCTTC.

The genes are TRBV5-1 and TRBJ2-7; 10 positions agree with TRBD1. V shed 4 bases, J shed 4 bases, and the junction held 5 bases outside the gene matches. Germline assignment: CDR1 SGHRS and CDR2 YFSETQ. This CDR3 comprises 14 residues. DNA of the CDR3: TGCGCCAGCAGCCCGGGACAGGGGTCTTACGAGCAGTACTTC. This gives the protein CASSPGQGSYEQYF.

This chain connects TRBV7-2 to TRBJ2-3; D gene uncertain. With 1 base removed from V and 5 bases from J, the gap between germline ends came to 10 bases. Germline assignment: CDR1 SGHTA and CDR2 FQGNSA. The CDR3 contains 14 residues. For the CDR3, the DNA is TGTGCCAGCAGCTTAGACGGGTCAGGAGATACGCAGTATTTT. This sequence encodes CASSLDGSGDTQYF.

This rearrangement joins TRBV7-9 to TRBJ1-1; 7 nucleotides line up with TRBD1. From germline, CDR1 is SEHNR and CDR2 FQNEAQ (reference sequence). Trimming took 1 base from V and 2 from J; bases not matched to a gene: 7. The CDR3 is 16 residues long. In DNA form, the CDR3 reads TGTGCCAGCAGCTTAGAAGGGGGCGGAATCAACACTGAAGCTTTCTTT. Its protein is CASSLEGGGINTEAFF.